The next 19 T cell receptor beta chains were all read from a single sample in a study of blood T cell repertoires in COVID-19. The method was immunoSEQ multiplex PCR; TCRdb's version includes in-frame clones alone and lacks a portion of them. Of tens of thousands of clones listed, about 83% were seen once; the top ten hold around 1.6%. The specimen was peripheral blood. Receptor source: a man aged 50 to 59 with acute or convalescent COVID-19.

CDR3 sequence: CASSSQVGGGPDTQYF. CDR3 nucleotide sequence: TGTGCCAGCAGTTCCCAAGTAGGGGGGGGCCCAGATACGCAGTATTTT. The genes are TRBV27 and TRBJ2-3, with D perhaps matching TRBD2 (7 bases). Germline V gene sequence: CDR1 MNHEY, CDR2 SMNVEV (reference sequence). There are 16 residues in the CDR3. With 4 bases removed from V and 4 bases from J, the gap between germline ends came to 18 bases.

The V call is TRBV7-8, the J call TRBJ2-2, with a tentative D call TRBD2 (5 bases). CDR1 is SGHVS and CDR2 is FQNEAQ in the germline V gene. This CDR3 spans 15 amino acids. The ends were cut back, 5 bases at V and 1 base at J, with 11 bases in the middle. The CDR3 reads CASSLRTGNTGELFF. The DNA for the CDR3 is TGTGCCAGCAGCCTCAGGACTGGGAACACCGGGGAGCTGTTTTTT.

This chain joins TRBV2 and TRBJ1-2, with 7 bases matching TRBD1. The CDR3 is made up of 14 amino acids. CDR1 SNHLY and CDR2 FYNNEI come from the germline V gene. Germline trimming cut 8 bases from V and 6 bases from J; bases unmatched to any gene: 12. CDR3 coding DNA: TGTGCCAGCGTCGGACAGGAGGTTAATGATGGCTACACCTTC. Translating gives CASVGQEVNDGYTF.

This chain uses TRBV6-1 with TRBJ1-1; D gene unclear. In germline, CDR1 is MNHNS, CDR2 SASEGT. Trimming pared 3 bases from V and 0 bases from J, leaving 5 bases between. The CDR3 is made up of 13 amino acids. For the CDR3, the DNA is TGTGCCAGCAGTGACGTAGTGAACACTGAAGCTTTCTTT. Protein product: CASSDVVNTEAFF.

The chain couples TRBV7-2 to TRBJ2-1; TRBD1 matches at 9 bases. The CDR3 has 16 residues. V lost 2 bases to trimming and J lost 4 bases; unmatched junction nucleotides: 6. Per the germline V gene, CDR1 is SGHTA and CDR2 is FQGNSA. CDR3 loop: CASSLNVGTGYNEQFF. CDR3 sequence (DNA): TGTGCCAGCAGCTTAAATGTTGGGACAGGGTACAATGAGCAGTTCTTC.

The chain combines TRBV27 with TRBJ2-7; D gene unclear. Trimming pared 10 bases from V and 0 bases from J, leaving 10 bases between. The V gene's germline CDR1 is MNHEY and CDR2 SMNVEV (reference sequence). The CDR3 is 12 amino acids. CDR3 sequence reads: CATRASSYEQYF. Written as DNA, the CDR3 is TGTGCCACCCGTGCTAGCTCCTACGAGCAGTACTTC.

The J gene is TRBJ2-3, the V gene TRBV27; 11 nucleotides line up with TRBD2. From germline, CDR1 is MNHEY and CDR2 SMNVEV (reference sequence). J gave up 4 bases and V 5 bases, and 11 bases lay outside the gene matches. The CDR3 loop spans 17 amino acids. CDR3 sequence (DNA): TGTGCCAGCAGTCGACTAGCGGGAAGGAAGGGAGCAGATACGCAGTATTTT. It translates to CASSRLAGRKGADTQYF.

The rearrangement links TRBV5-1 to TRBJ2-1, with D possibly TRBD1 on 6 matching bases. The CDR3 has 15 residues. Germline assignment: CDR1 SGHRS and CDR2 YFSETQ. Between the trimmed V and J ends, which lost 4 bases and 0 bases, there was a span of 11 bases. This CDR3 is CASSGNRDSYNEQFF. In nucleotides, the CDR3 is TGCGCCAGCAGCGGGAACAGGGACTCCTACAATGAGCAGTTCTTC.

The table lists this clone with a few counts. The V and J genes are TRBV4-3 and TRBJ2-7; 7 nucleotides align to TRBD2. V lost 3 bases, J lost 5 bases, and 4 bases stayed unmatched. The CDR3 sequence is 13 residues long. CDR1 is LGHNA and CDR2 is YSLEER in the germline V gene. Here the CDR3 DNA reads TGCGCCAGCAGCCAGAGCGGGAACCACGAGCAGTACTTC. This translates into CASSQSGNHEQYF.

This sequence joins TRBV5-1 and TRBJ1-5; 7 bases line up with TRBD1. The V gene end was trimmed by 5 bases and the J gene end by 2 bases; junction bases not matched to a gene: 4. Per the germline V gene, CDR1 is SGHRS and CDR2 is YFSETQ. The CDR3 spans 14 residues. The CDR3 is CASRIGTGNQPQHF. The CDR3 bases are TGCGCCAGCAGAATCGGGACAGGCAATCAGCCCCAGCATTTT.

This sequence joins TRBV6-5 and TRBJ2-3; D may be TRBD1 (5 bases). CDR1 MNHEY and CDR2 SVGAGI come from the germline V gene. V lost 6 bases and J 3 bases, leaving 7 bases between the germline ends. CDR3 length: 12 amino acids. For the CDR3, the DNA is TGTGCCAGCAGCTCAGGGACAGATACGCAGTATTTT. This codes for CASSSGTDTQYF.

The chain employs TRBV2 and TRBJ2-2; a weak D match, TRBD2 (6 bases). The V gene lost 11 bases and the J gene lost 1 base, with 17 bases spanning the gap. The CDR3 length is 15 residues. Looked up from germline, CDR1 is SNHLY and CDR2 is FYNNEI. This CDR3 is CAGDKLGGNTGELFF. The CDR3 DNA is TGTGCCGGCGACAAACTGGGGGGGAACACCGGGGAGCTGTTTTTT.

The gene calls are TRBV9 and TRBJ1-2; 8 bases are a match to TRBD1. The germline V gene has CDR1 SGDLS and CDR2 YYNGEE. The CDR3 is 13 residues long. Unmatched junction bases numbered 5, after V lost 4 bases and J lost 6 bases. DNA of the CDR3: TGTGCCAGCAGCAAAGGACAGGGTGATGGCTACACCTTC. Translated: CASSKGQGDGYTF.

The chain carries TRBV5-1 and TRBJ2-1, with D perhaps TRBD1 (6 bases). The V end lost 0 bases, the J end lost 9 bases, and 13 bases lay between the germline ends. The V gene's germline CDR1 is SGHRS and CDR2 YFSETQ. The CDR3 is 14 residues long. The CDR3 coding sequence is TGCGCCAGCAGCTTGGTTAGGGGGAGCGGTGAGCAGTTCTTC. It specifies CASSLVRGSGEQFF.

This sequence joins TRBV7-9 and TRBJ1-6, with a weak D call TRBD1 (5 bases). The germline CDR1 and CDR2 sequences are SEHNR and FQNEAQ (reference sequence). The CDR3 length is 14 residues. The germline V and J ends were trimmed by 3 bases and 3 bases, with 6 bases remaining between them. CDR3 DNA sequence: TGTGCCAGCAGCTTCGACAGCTATAATTCACCCCTCCACTTT. Encoded protein: CASSFDSYNSPLHF.

The chain joins TRBV6-6 to TRBJ1-5; D is ambiguous. V lost 6 bases, J lost 3 bases, and 12 bases lay in between. CDR1 is MNHNY and CDR2 is SVGAGI in the germline V gene (reference sequence). The CDR3 runs 14 residues. CDR3 DNA sequence: TGTGCCAGCAGCCCTACAGTGACCAATCAGCCCCAGCATTTT. It translates to CASSPTVTNQPQHF.

The V call is TRBV5-1, the J call TRBJ2-6; 7 nucleotides align to TRBD1. The CDR3 has 16 amino acids. Germline assignment: CDR1 SGHRS and CDR2 YFSETQ. The V and J ends lost 5 bases and 1 base, in that order; junction bases with no gene match: 6. The CDR3 nucleotides read TGCGCCAGCAGTTCTTGGACAGGTTCTGGGGCCAACGTCCTGACTTTC. Its protein is CASSSWTGSGANVLTF.

The chain joins TRBV4-3 to TRBJ2-3; no reliable D call. V lost 1 base and J 5 bases, leaving 7 bases between the germline ends. Per germline, CDR1 LGHNA and CDR2 YSLEER. The CDR3 is 13 residues long. The CDR3 loop is CASSQALRDTQYF. The CDR3 DNA is TGCGCCAGCAGCCAAGCGCTCAGAGATACGCAGTATTTT.

The chain carries TRBV7-2 and TRBJ2-1; D perhaps matches TRBD2 (5 bases). CDR1 and CDR2 (germline): SGHTA, FQGNSA. The CDR3 runs to 12 residues. V lost 5 bases to trimming and J lost 6 bases, with 8 bases between them. The CDR3 sequence: CASSGGRNEQFF. Here the CDR3 DNA reads TGTGCCAGCAGCGGAGGACGCAATGAGCAGTTCTTC.